This T cell receptor beta chain is drawn from a study of T cell repertoires in cytomegalovirus infection (dated by TCRdb to between 2018 and 2021). In terms of the full investigation: Donor HLA type was relevant to the analysis, as public TCR beta signatures indicated carriage of CMV infection together with the matching HLA type.

This clonotype occurred many times. The antigen it binds to is not known. No much larger clonotype is one base removed from it; base qualities were not supplied. The sequencing machine was an Illumina HiSeq 1500. TCRdb passed the public sequencing reads through fastp at Q25 and MiXCR, retaining productive beta sequences. One record per CDR3 amino acid sequence lists the most common genes and DNA. This sample lists around 210,000 distinct CDR3 sequences; approximately 7% were detected once. The ten largest clones take up roughly 6.5% of the sample. Overall study outcomes, separate from this receptor: The ex vivo response was dominated by HLA-C-restricted CMV-specific TCR beta clonotypes, and the single most frequent clonotype in two of eight donors was supplied by these HLA-C-restricted clonotypes. Carriers of CMV infection plus the relevant HLA type were discriminated by the cumulative frequency of public TCR beta family members in the study cohort and in an independent 352-donor cohort.

The sequence was obtained from a human donor in good health (CMV status not recorded). Some clones in this sample may be carry-over from other donors' samples. Input material: PBMCs.

The CDR3 region reads CASSSGEGRSYEQYF. The nucleotide sequence reads TGTGCCAGCAGCTCGGGAGAGGGGAGGTCCTACGAGCAGTACTTC. The chain uses TRBV7-2 and TRBJ2-7, with a weak D call of TRBD2 (6 bases match). The CDR3 numbers 15 residues from cysteine through phenylalanine. Here the CDR3 DNA is all that survives: 45 bases in frame from base 1. The CDR1 and CDR2 encoded by the germline V gene are SGHTA and FQGNSA. At the junction V is shortened by 4 bases and J by 1 base, with 14 bases in between. With the rest looked up from the reference TRBV7-2 and TRBJ2-7 genes rather than sequenced, the full variable domain is GAGVSQSPSNKVTEKGKDVELRCDPISGHTALYWYRQSLGQGLEFLIYFQGNSAPDKSGLPSDRFSAERTGGSVSTLTIQRTQQEDSAVYLCASSSGEGRSYEQYFGPGTRLTVT.